A single sample gave rise to the 29 T cell receptor beta chains below, sequenced in a study of T cells after posttransplantation cyclophosphamide (dated by TCRdb to 2016 to 2017). Naive T cells were defined as viable CD3+CD4+ or CD3+CD8+ cells that were CCR7+CD45RA+CD45RO-CD95-CD27+CD28+. Libraries were constructed by the immunoSEQ multiplex PCR assay. Held by TCRdb, this immuneACCESS table contains in-frame sequences only and omits some clones. Under half of the omission traces to an unresolved V gene where checked; the cause of the rest is unknown. The sample records about 19,000 clones, roughly 98% of which are singletons. The ten largest account for 0.16% of the sample. The sample consisted of naive CD4+ T cells sorted from PBMCs. The receptor set was obtained from a middle-aged man in good health, CMV-negative, and a related stem cell transplant donor.

V is TRBV28 and J is TRBJ1-2; 7 bases match TRBD1. Per germline, CDR1 MDHEN and CDR2 SYDVKM. CDR3 length equals 13 residues. V was clipped by 6 bases and J by 8 bases; unmatched bases: 9. This chain's CDR3 is CASSPDRVRGYTF. DNA for the CDR3: TGTGCCAGCAGCCCAGACAGGGTTCGAGGCTACACCTTC.

This clone was observed a single time. The V gene is TRBV11-2, the J gene TRBJ2-2, with TRBD2 as a possible D gene (6 bases). Germline loops: CDR1 SGHAT, CDR2 FQNNGV. The CDR3 consists of 17 residues. The V gene lost 1 base and the J gene lost 4 bases, with 16 bases spanning the gap. The CDR3 nucleotides read TGTGCCAGCAGCTTAGGGAGGGGCAGGGAGGTCACCGGGGAGCTGTTTTTT. Residues: CASSLGRGREVTGELFF.

The CDR3 DNA reads TGTGCCAGCTCACCACGCGCGAGCGGCGCCTACGAGCAGTACTTC. This sequence encodes CASSPRASGAYEQYF. V gene TRBV18 combines with J gene TRBJ2-7; D perhaps matches TRBD2 (5 bases). This CDR3 has 15 residues. Germline CDR1 reads KGHSH; CDR2 reads LQKENI. V dropped 1 base and J dropped 2 bases, with 12 bases sitting between them.

The chain recombines TRBV21-1 with TRBJ1-4. TRBV21-1 is labeled a pseudogene. The CDR3 has 14 amino acids. The CDR3 reads CASRSPRGPEKLFF. DNA of the CDR3: TGTGCCAGCAGGTCTCCCCGAGGCCCTGAAAAACTGTTTTTT.

The chain links TRBV30 to TRBJ1-5, with 9 bases lining up with TRBD1. Germline CDR1 and CDR2: GTSNPN and SVGIG (reference sequence). The CDR3 totals 15 residues. V dropped 2 bases and J dropped 6; count of bases not matched to a gene: 8. The CDR3 DNA is TGTGCCTGGAGTCATTTTACAGGGGGCACTCAGCCCCAGCATTTT. It translates to CAWSHFTGGTQPQHF.

This chain links TRBV29-1 with TRBJ2-3, with 15 bases lining up with TRBD2. Germline trimming cut 6 bases from V and 0 bases from J; bases unmatched to any gene: 10. The CDR3 covers 18 residues. Per germline, CDR1 SQVTM and CDR2 ANQGSEA. CDR3 amino acids: CSVSGFGTSGRSTDTQYF. For the CDR3, the DNA is TGCAGCGTATCGGGGTTCGGGACTAGCGGGAGGAGCACAGATACGCAGTATTTT.

The rearrangement links TRBV6-5 to TRBJ2-1; a weak D match, TRBD2 (5 bases). The germline V gene has CDR1 MNHEY and CDR2 SVGAGI. There are 13 residues in the CDR3. Trimming stripped 9 bases from V and 2 bases from J, with 11 bases between. Here the CDR3 DNA reads TGTGCCAGTGAAAGCGGAACCTACAATGAGCAGTTCTTC. Its protein is CASESGTYNEQFF.

V is TRBV5-4 and J is TRBJ2-7; a weak D match, TRBD1 (5 bases). There are 18 residues in the CDR3. Germline CDR1 SGHNT, CDR2 YYREEE (reference sequence). Trimming cost V 3 bases and J 0 bases, with 22 bases left between them. The chain's CDR3 is CASSSPALWGQNSYEQYF. CDR3 nucleotide sequence: TGTGCCAGCAGCTCCCCGGCGTTATGGGGCCAGAACTCCTACGAGCAGTACTTC.

This chain connects TRBV2 to TRBJ2-7; TRBD1 aligns across 8 bases. The length of the CDR3 is 10 residues. Germline CDR1 reads SNHLY; CDR2 reads FYNNEI. Unmatched junction bases numbered 2, after V lost 4 bases and J lost 12 bases. This chain's CDR3 is CASSGDRRYF. The CDR3 nucleotides are TGTGCCAGCAGTGGGGACAGGCGGTACTTC.

The chain has TRBV29-1 and TRBJ2-3; 7 nucleotides align to TRBD1. The CDR3 has 14 residues. Unmatched junction bases numbered 12, after V lost 6 bases and J lost 6 bases. CDR1 and CDR2 from the germline V gene are SQVTM and ANQGSEA. Written as DNA, the CDR3 is TGCAGCGTCGAACCGGGACAGCTTATTGATACGCAGTATTTT. Translating it yields CSVEPGQLIDTQYF.

The chain couples TRBV7-3 to TRBJ2-1; 12 nucleotides match TRBD2. V was clipped by 4 bases and J by 4 bases; unmatched bases: 2. From germline, CDR1 is SGHTA and CDR2 FQGTGA. This CDR3 contains 15 residues. The CDR3 region is CASSWGLAGYNEQFF. In nucleotides, the CDR3 is TGTGCCAGCAGCTGGGGACTAGCGGGTTACAATGAGCAGTTCTTC.

This clone was detected only once. This chain connects TRBV6-4 to TRBJ1-5; weak D call: TRBD1 (6 bases). V gave up 8 bases and J gave up 1 base, with 12 bases separating them. The CDR3 is made up of 14 amino acids. CDR1 is MRHNA and CDR2 is SNTAGT in the germline V gene. In DNA form, the CDR3 reads TGTGCCAGCCAGGGGCCGGGGAGCAATCAGCCCCAGCATTTT. Its protein is CASQGPGSNQPQHF.

This chain joins TRBV29-1 and TRBJ1-1, with D unresolved. Germline V lookup: CDR1 SQVTM, CDR2 ANQGSEA. Trimming shortened V by 3 bases and J by 1 base, and 9 bases separated the two germline ends. The CDR3 is made up of 13 amino acids. CDR3 sequence: CSVDPGQNTEAFF. CDR3 in DNA: TGCAGCGTTGATCCTGGGCAGAACACTGAAGCTTTCTTT.

The chain joins TRBV5-1 to TRBJ2-2; 9 positions agree with TRBD1. This CDR3 spans 16 amino acids. The germline gives CDR1 SGHRS, CDR2 YFSETQ. J lost 1 base, V lost 4 bases, and 5 bases had no gene match. The CDR3 is CASSTVTGGNTGELFF. The DNA of the CDR3 is TGCGCCAGCAGCACCGTGACAGGGGGGAACACCGGGGAGCTGTTTTTT. Combining the CDR3 with reference TRBV5-1 and TRBJ2-2 gives the whole variable domain KAGVTQTPRYLIKTRGQQVTLSCSPISGHRSVSWYQQTPGQGLQFLFEYFSETQRNKGNFPGRFSGRQFSNSRSEMNVSTLELGDSALYLCASSTVTGGNTGELFFGEGSRLTVL.

The rearrangement links TRBV7-2 to TRBJ2-7; maybe TRBD1 (6 bases). Between the trimmed V and J ends, which lost 5 bases and 2 bases, there was a span of 13 bases. The V gene's germline CDR1 is SGHTA and CDR2 FQGNSA. This CDR3 region has 14 residues. The DNA of the CDR3 is TGTGCCAGCAGCCTGGGGACAACAACCTACGAGCAGTACTTC. The encoded protein is CASSLGTTTYEQYF.

The chain employs TRBV28 and TRBJ1-2, with 7 bases that match TRBD1. The germline V gene encodes CDR1 MDHEN and CDR2 SYDVKM. V shed 7 bases, J shed 7 bases, and the junction held 6 bases outside the gene matches. CDR3 length: 12 residues. CDR3 nucleotides: TGTGCCAGCAAAACGACAGGGCTTGGCTACACCTTC. It specifies CASKTTGLGYTF.

The V gene is TRBV7-9, the J gene TRBJ2-1; D may be TRBD2 (6 bases). V was cut by 4 bases and J by 4 bases, with 8 bases left in between. The CDR3 length is 13 residues. Germline CDR1 and CDR2: SEHNR and FQNEAQ (reference sequence). The CDR3 here is CASSSGEYNEQFF. The CDR3 nucleotides are TGTGCCAGCAGCTCGGGGGAATACAATGAGCAGTTCTTC.

The rearrangement joins TRBV19 to TRBJ1-3, with D maybe TRBD1 (5 bases). In germline, CDR1 is LNHDA, CDR2 SQIVND (reference sequence). The CDR3 contains 16 residues. The germline V and J ends were trimmed by 6 bases and 0 bases, with 15 bases remaining between them. The CDR3: CASSNQGEFSGNTIYF. The CDR3 bases are TGTGCCAGTAGCAACCAGGGCGAGTTCTCTGGAAACACCATATATTTT.

This CDR3 reads CASSLTFSGNTIYF. Here the CDR3 DNA reads TGTGCCAGCAGCCTTACATTCTCTGGAAACACCATATATTTT. The chain combines TRBV11-3 with TRBJ1-3, with unresolved D. The CDR3 sequence is 14 residues long. The V end was cut by 5 bases, the J end by 0 bases, with 8 bases between. The germline gives CDR1 SGHNT, CDR2 YENEEA. Full variable domain (outside the CDR3, taken from reference TRBV11-3 and TRBJ1-3): EAGVVQSPRYKIIEKKQPVAFWCNPISGHNTLYWYLQNLGQGPELLIRYENEEAVDDSQLPKDRFSAERLKGVDSTLKIQPAELGDSAVYLCASSLTFSGNTIYFGEGSWLTVV.

This rearrangement joins TRBV7-2 to TRBJ2-1, with D possibly matching TRBD2 (5 bases). Germline V gene sequence: CDR1 SGHTA, CDR2 FQGNSA. The CDR3 is 15 residues long. V dropped 8 bases and J dropped 6 bases, with 20 bases sitting between them. CDR3 amino acids: CASRKERALGNEQFF. The CDR3, as DNA: TGTGCCAGCCGCAAGGAGAGGGCTCTGGGCAATGAGCAGTTCTTC.

The V call is TRBV7-3, the J call TRBJ1-1, with 7 bases fitting TRBD1. The CDR3 sequence is 15 residues long. The trim removed 5 bases at V and 0 bases at J, leaving 6 bases unmatched. The germline V gene has CDR1 SGHTA and CDR2 FQGTGA. The CDR3 spells CASSPWTGMNTEAFF. The CDR3, as DNA: TGTGCCAGCAGCCCCTGGACAGGCATGAACACTGAAGCTTTCTTT.

This sequence joins TRBV11-2 and TRBJ1-2; no clear D. Germline-derived CDR1 and CDR2 are SGHAT and FQNNGV. This CDR3 contains 16 residues. V lost 2 bases and J lost 4, with 17 bases in between. CDR3 coding DNA: TGTGCCAGCAGCTTAAGTACGAGAACACGGGGCTATGGCTACACCTTC. Translation gives CASSLSTRTRGYGYTF.

The chain employs TRBV19 and TRBJ2-7, with a tentative D call TRBD2 (5 bases). The CDR3 is 12 residues long. Germline V gene sequence: CDR1 LNHDA, CDR2 SQIVND (reference sequence). With 5 bases removed from V and 6 bases from J, the gap between germline ends came to 11 bases. The CDR3 DNA follows: TGTGCCAGTAGTGTGGGAGATGGCGAGCAGTACTTC. Translation gives CASSVGDGEQYF.

The chain joins TRBV18 to TRBJ1-5; D perhaps matches TRBD1 (5 bases). The CDR3 runs 15 residues. Germline CDR1 KGHSH, CDR2 LQKENI. V was pared by 2 bases and J by 2 bases, with 10 bases between. This chain's CDR3 is CASSPGGGGNQPQHF. CDR3 nucleotide sequence: TGTGCCAGCTCACCAGGGGGGGGAGGCAATCAGCCCCAGCATTTT.

This chain links TRBV6-5 with TRBJ1-6; D may be TRBD1 (6 bases). Germline assignment: CDR1 MNHEY and CDR2 SVGAGI. Trimming removed 0 bases at V and 4 bases at J, with 10 bases between. The CDR3 covers 16 residues. CDR3 region: CASSYSGAGYNSPLHF. As DNA, the CDR3 is TGTGCCAGCAGTTACTCGGGGGCCGGGTATAATTCACCCCTCCACTTT.

This chain uses TRBV5-1 with TRBJ2-5; 7 nucleotides line up with TRBD2. CDR1 and CDR2 from the germline V gene are SGHRS and YFSETQ. The CDR3 length is 19 residues. Losses at the gene ends were 1 base for V and 5 bases for J; bases not matched to a gene: 20. The CDR3 here is CASSLNSLAARGGVETQYF. In nucleotides, the CDR3 is TGCGCCAGCAGCTTGAACTCGCTAGCGGCCCGGGGTGGCGTGGAGACCCAGTACTTC.

The chain has TRBV7-2 and TRBJ1-5; possibly TRBD1 for D (6 bases). The germline CDR1 and CDR2 sequences are SGHTA and FQGNSA. The CDR3 is 15 amino acids. The ends were cut back, 0 bases at V and 4 bases at J, with 10 bases in the middle. DNA of the CDR3: TGTGCCAGCAGCTTAGCAACCAGGGGAAATCAGCCCCAGCATTTT. Protein product: CASSLATRGNQPQHF.

The rearrangement uses TRBV7-8 and TRBJ2-1; D is unresolved. Trimming shortened V by 5 bases and J by 4 bases, and 12 bases separated the two germline ends. Per germline, CDR1 SGHVS and CDR2 FQNEAQ. The CDR3 consists of 14 residues. CDR3 protein: CASSPLAPYNEQFF. In DNA form, the CDR3 reads TGTGCCAGCAGCCCCTTGGCCCCGTACAATGAGCAGTTCTTC.

This clone came up once. V and J are TRBV2 and TRBJ2-5; 7 bases map to TRBD2. The junction had 9 bases not matched to a gene; V was cut back by 8 bases and J by 0 bases. CDR1 SNHLY and CDR2 FYNNEI come from the germline V gene. The CDR3 consists of 15 residues. The DNA of the CDR3 is TGTGCCAGCTCAAAGCGCGGGGGATACCAAGAGACCCAGTACTTC. Translated, it gives CASSKRGGYQETQYF.